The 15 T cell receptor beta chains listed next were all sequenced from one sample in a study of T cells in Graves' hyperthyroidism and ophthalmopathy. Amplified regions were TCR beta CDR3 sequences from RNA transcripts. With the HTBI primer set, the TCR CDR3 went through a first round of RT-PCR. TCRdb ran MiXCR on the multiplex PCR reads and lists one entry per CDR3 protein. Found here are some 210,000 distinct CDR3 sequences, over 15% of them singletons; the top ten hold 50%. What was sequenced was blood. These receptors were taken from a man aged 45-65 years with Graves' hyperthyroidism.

The CDR3 here is CSARDETSGSTYEQYF. In nucleotides, the CDR3 is TGCAGTGCTAGAGATGAGACTAGCGGGAGTACGTACGAGCAGTACTTC. The V gene is TRBV20-1, the J gene TRBJ2-7; 12 nucleotides match TRBD2. The CDR3 is 16 amino acids. The V gene's germline CDR1 is DFQATT and CDR2 SNEGSKA (reference sequence). V shed 0 bases, J shed 4 bases, and the junction held 7 bases outside the gene matches.

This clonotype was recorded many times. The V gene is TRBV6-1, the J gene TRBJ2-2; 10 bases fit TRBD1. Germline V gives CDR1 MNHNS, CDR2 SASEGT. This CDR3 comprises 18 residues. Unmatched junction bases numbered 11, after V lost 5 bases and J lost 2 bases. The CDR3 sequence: CASSTDRGQGGNTGELFF. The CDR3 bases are TGTGCCAGCAGTACGGATCGCGGACAGGGGGGAAACACCGGGGAGCTGTTTTTT.

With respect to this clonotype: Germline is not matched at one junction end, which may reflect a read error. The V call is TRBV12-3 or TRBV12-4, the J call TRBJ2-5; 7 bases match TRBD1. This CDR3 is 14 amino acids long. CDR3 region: CAGSTDREKETQYF. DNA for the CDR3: TGTGCCGGCAGCACTGACAGGGAAAAAGAGACCCAGTACTTC.

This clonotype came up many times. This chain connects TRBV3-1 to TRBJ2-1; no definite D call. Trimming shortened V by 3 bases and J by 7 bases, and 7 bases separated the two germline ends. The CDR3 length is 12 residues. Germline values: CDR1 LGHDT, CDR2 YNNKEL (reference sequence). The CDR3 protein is CASSQVFNEQFF. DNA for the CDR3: TGTGCCAGCAGCCAGGTCTTTAATGAGCAGTTCTTC.

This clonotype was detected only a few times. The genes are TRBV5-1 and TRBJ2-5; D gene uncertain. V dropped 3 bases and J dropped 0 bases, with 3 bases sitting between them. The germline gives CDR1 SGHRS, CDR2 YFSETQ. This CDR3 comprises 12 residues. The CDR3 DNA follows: TGCGCCAGCAGCTACGACCAAGAGACCCAGTACTTC. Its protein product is CASSYDQETQYF.

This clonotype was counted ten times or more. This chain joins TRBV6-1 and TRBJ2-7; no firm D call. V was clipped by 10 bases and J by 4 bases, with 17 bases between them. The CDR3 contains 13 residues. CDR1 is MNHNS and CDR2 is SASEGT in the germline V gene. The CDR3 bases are TGTGCCACCTCCAGCTTGTCGTCGTACGAGCAGTACTTC. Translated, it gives CATSSLSSYEQYF.

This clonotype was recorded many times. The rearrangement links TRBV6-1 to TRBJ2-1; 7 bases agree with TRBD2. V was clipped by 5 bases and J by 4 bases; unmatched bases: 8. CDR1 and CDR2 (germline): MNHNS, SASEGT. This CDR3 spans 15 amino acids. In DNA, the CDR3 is TGTGCCAGCAGTCCGCAACTAGCGTCTTACAATGAGCAGTTCTTC. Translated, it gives CASSPQLASYNEQFF.

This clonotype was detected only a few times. CDR3 sequence: CSVEDPGGGYTF. CDR3 in DNA: TGCAGCGTTGAAGATCCTGGGGGAGGCTACACCTTC. The chain has TRBV29-1 and TRBJ1-2; D is possibly TRBD1 (5 bases). The CDR3 contains 12 residues. The germline CDR1 and CDR2 sequences are SQVTM and ANQGSEA. Trimming shortened V by 0 bases and J by 8 bases, and 10 bases separated the two germline ends.

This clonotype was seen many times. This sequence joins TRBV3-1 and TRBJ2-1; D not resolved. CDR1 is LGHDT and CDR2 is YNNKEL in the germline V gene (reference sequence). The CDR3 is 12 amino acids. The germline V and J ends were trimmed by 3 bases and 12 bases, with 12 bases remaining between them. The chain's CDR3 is CASSQNLERQFF. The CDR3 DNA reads TGTGCCAGCAGCCAGAACCTAGAACGGCAGTTCTTC.

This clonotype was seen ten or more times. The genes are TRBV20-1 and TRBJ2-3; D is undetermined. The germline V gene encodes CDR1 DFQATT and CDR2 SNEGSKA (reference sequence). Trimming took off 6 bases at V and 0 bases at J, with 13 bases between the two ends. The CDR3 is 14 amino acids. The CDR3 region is CSAPLGPSTDTQYF. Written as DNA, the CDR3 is TGCAGTGCCCCTCTTGGTCCAAGCACAGATACGCAGTATTTT.

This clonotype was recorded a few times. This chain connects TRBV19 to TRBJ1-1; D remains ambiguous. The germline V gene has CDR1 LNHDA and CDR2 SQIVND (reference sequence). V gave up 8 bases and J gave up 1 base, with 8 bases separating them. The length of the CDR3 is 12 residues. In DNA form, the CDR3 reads TGTGCCAGTCGTGGCCCGAACACTGAAGCTTTCTTT. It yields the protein CASRGPNTEAFF.

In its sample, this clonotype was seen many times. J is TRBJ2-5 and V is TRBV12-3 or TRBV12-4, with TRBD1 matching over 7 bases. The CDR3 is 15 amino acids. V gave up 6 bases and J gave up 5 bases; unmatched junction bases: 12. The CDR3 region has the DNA TGTGCCAGCAGCCCTGGGCGGACAGGCGGGGAGACCCAGTACTTC. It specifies CASSPGRTGGETQYF.

The chain's CDR3 is CASSLGLAADEQFF. The CDR3 region has the DNA TGTGCCAGCAGCTTGGGACTAGCCGCCGATGAGCAGTTCTTC. The V gene is TRBV7-3, the J gene TRBJ2-1; 9 bases align to TRBD2. Trimming took 3 bases from V and 8 from J; bases not matched to a gene: 5. Germline-derived CDR1 and CDR2 are SGHTA and FQGTGA. This CDR3 has 14 amino acids.

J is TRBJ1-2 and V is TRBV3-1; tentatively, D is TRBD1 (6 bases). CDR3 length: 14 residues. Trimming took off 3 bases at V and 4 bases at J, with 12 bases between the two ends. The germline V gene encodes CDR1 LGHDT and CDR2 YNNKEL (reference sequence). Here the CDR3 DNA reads TGTGCCAGCAGCCACCAGGGGTTGAGCTATGGCTACACCTTC. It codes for CASSHQGLSYGYTF.

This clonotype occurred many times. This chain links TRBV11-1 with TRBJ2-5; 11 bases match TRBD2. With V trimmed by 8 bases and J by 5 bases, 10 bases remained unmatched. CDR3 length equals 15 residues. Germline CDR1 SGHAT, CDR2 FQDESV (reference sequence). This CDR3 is CASVRSGRATETQYF. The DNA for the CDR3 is TGTGCCAGCGTCCGTAGCGGGAGGGCCACGGAGACCCAGTACTTC.